Below, 21 T cell receptor beta chains from the same sample are listed, as sequenced in a study of metastatic and nonmetastatic thyroid tumors. Until they underwent thyroid surgery, no patient had received any treatment. TCRdb re-processed the PCR reads through MiXCR. The sample shows 13,000 to 15,000 clones, more than 10% of them seen only once. Sequencing input: blood. The receptors stem from a female donor with papillary thyroid cancer or a benign thyroid nodule (not recorded which). Some clones in this sample may be carry-over from other donors' samples.

This clone has just a few counts. This may be a read error: a much more frequent sequence differs by one nucleotide. Other nucleotide sequences in the sample specify the same CDR3. The gene calls are TRBV29-1 and TRBJ1-4, with D hard to call. This CDR3 spans 11 amino acids. CDR1 is SQVTM, CDR2 ANQGSEA, per germline. CDR3 residues: CSVDLGEKLFF. As DNA, the CDR3 is TGCAGCGTTGATCTTGGCGAAAAACTTTTTTTT.

This clone was seen many times. The chain joins TRBV29-1 to TRBJ1-1; D may be TRBD1 (5 bases). Per the germline V gene, CDR1 is SQVTM and CDR2 is ANQGSEA. The CDR3 sequence is 13 residues long. Trimming cost V 3 bases and J 4 bases, with 12 bases left between them. The CDR3 protein is CSVEGGEVTEAFF. The CDR3, as DNA: TGCAGCGTTGAGGGGGGGGAGGTCACTGAAGCTTTCTTT.

This clone was seen many times. The chain is built from TRBV5-1 and TRBJ1-1, with unresolved D. Germline V lookup: CDR1 SGHRS, CDR2 YFSETQ. Between the trimmed V and J ends, which lost 0 bases and 0 bases, there was a span of 21 bases. The CDR3 is 19 residues long. The CDR3 sequence is CASSLASVSLGVMNTEAFF. The DNA of the CDR3 is TGCGCCAGCAGCTTGGCCAGTGTAAGTCTCGGGGTTATGAACACTGAAGCTTTCTTT.

This clone was found a few times. The gene calls are TRBV24-1 and TRBJ1-1; D is unresolved. This CDR3 is built from 12 residues. Trimming removed 9 bases at V and 5 bases at J, with 12 bases between. The germline V gene has CDR1 KGHDR and CDR2 SFDVKD. For the CDR3, the DNA is TGTGCCACCGGTCTGGGGAGTACTGAAGCTTTCTTT. Protein product: CATGLGSTEAFF.

This clone was observed a handful of times. The junction shows a germline mismatch at one end, possibly a read error. V usage is TRBV6-2 or TRBV6-3 and J usage is TRBJ2-5, with 7 nucleotides matching TRBD2. The germline V gene has CDR1 MNHEY and CDR2 SVGEGT. There are 14 residues in the CDR3. CDR3 protein: CANSYSGGQETQYF. CDR3 DNA sequence: TGTGCCAACAGTTACTCCGGGGGGCAAGAGACCCAGTACTTC.

This clone is medium-sized (0.01 to 0.1%) in the sample. CDR3 sequence: CATSDFRDTGELFF. The CDR3 DNA reads TGTGCCACCAGTGATTTCCGGGACACCGGGGAGCTGTTTTTT. The J gene is TRBJ2-2, the V gene TRBV24-1; D unclear. This CDR3 is built from 14 residues. Trimming left V 1 base short and J 3 bases short, with 5 bases between. CDR1 and CDR2 from the germline V gene are KGHDR and SFDVKD.

This clone was observed a few times. The V call is TRBV6-1, the J call TRBJ2-7; D remains unclear. The CDR3 loop spans 14 amino acids. Trimming left V 3 bases short and J 3 bases short, with 12 bases between. Germline loops: CDR1 MNHNS, CDR2 SASEGT. Here the CDR3 DNA reads TGTGCCAGCAGTGACCGAGTCATGAACTACGAGCAGTACTTC. Translated, it gives CASSDRVMNYEQYF.

This clone was counted a few times. The rearrangement joins TRBV6-8 to TRBJ2-1; unclear D gene. This CDR3 is 8 amino acids long. Per the germline V gene, CDR1 is MNHGY and CDR2 is SAAAGT. The CDR3 reads CIDNEQFF. The CDR3 DNA follows: TGTATTGACAATGAGCAGTTCTTC.

This clone occurred a few times. The V call is TRBV6-1, the J call TRBJ2-5; 10 nucleotides match TRBD1. Unmatched junction bases numbered 8, after V lost 6 bases and J lost 4 bases. The CDR3 is made up of 15 amino acids. Per germline, CDR1 MNHNS and CDR2 SASEGT. The CDR3 nucleotides read TGTGCCAGCAGCTTGGGAGGGACAGGGGCAGAGACCCAGTACTTC. Translation: CASSLGGTGAETQYF.

This clone was seen at least ten times. The chain uses TRBV11-2 and TRBJ1-1, with D unresolved. The CDR3 loop spans 13 amino acids. CDR1 is SGHAT, CDR2 FQNNGV, per germline. Deletions cut 5 bases from V and 10 bases from J, with 17 bases between. CDR3 in amino acids: CASSLTASLGAFF. The CDR3 bases are TGTGCCAGCAGCCTTACAGCGTCACTAGGAGCTTTCTTT.

This clone was seen only a few times. The genes are TRBV28 and TRBJ1-2, with D possibly TRBD1 on 5 matching bases. The ends were cut back, 7 bases at V and 1 base at J, with 13 bases in the middle. The CDR3 covers 14 residues. In germline, CDR1 is MDHEN, CDR2 SYDVKM. CDR3 DNA: TGTGCCAGCATCGGGACGGACCATAACTATGGCTACACCTTC. Translation: CASIGTDHNYGYTF.

This clone was recorded at least ten times. This rearrangement joins TRBV20-1 to TRBJ2-7; maybe TRBD2 (6 bases). V shed 7 bases and J shed 1 base, with 11 bases lying between them. The CDR3 is made up of 12 amino acids. Germline V lookup: CDR1 DFQATT, CDR2 SNEGSKA (reference sequence). CDR3 bases: TGCAGTGTACTAGGGAGGTCCTACGAGCAGTACTTC. The encoded protein is CSVLGRSYEQYF.

In this sample, this clone turned up many times. The chain employs TRBV18 and TRBJ2-3; D is unresolved. With 4 bases removed from V and 0 bases from J, the gap between germline ends came to 8 bases. The CDR3 totals 14 residues. Germline CDR1 reads KGHSH; CDR2 reads LQKENI. CDR3 sequence reads: CASSRAQSTDTQYF. The CDR3 DNA reads as TGTGCCAGCTCACGAGCCCAGAGCACAGATACGCAGTATTTT. The full variable domain, rest sourced from reference TRBV18 and TRBJ2-3, is NAGVMQNPRHLVRRRGQEARLRCSPMKGHSHVYWYRQLPEEGLKFMVYLQKENIIDESGMPKERFSAEFPKEGPSILRIQQVVRGDSAAYFCASSRAQSTDTQYFGPGTRLTVL.

This clone occurred many times. This sequence joins TRBV6-1 and TRBJ1-6; TRBD1 aligns across 8 bases. Germline V gene data show CDR1 as MNHNS and CDR2 as SASEGT. The CDR3 is made up of 15 amino acids. The junction had 6 bases not matched to a gene; V was cut back by 6 bases and J by 5 bases. CDR3 nucleotide sequence: TGTGCCAGCAGAACTCCGGGACAGGATAATTCACCCCTCCACTTT. This sequence encodes CASRTPGQDNSPLHF.

The CDR3: CASSLGGEQYF. CDR3 in DNA: TGTGCCAGCAGTTTGGGCGGCGAGCAGTACTTC. V and J are TRBV12-3 or TRBV12-4 and TRBJ2-7, with unresolved D. There are 11 residues in the CDR3. V lost 3 bases and J 6 bases, leaving 6 bases between the germline ends.

This clone showed up many times. The J gene is TRBJ2-2, the V gene TRBV5-5; 10 bases line up with TRBD2. Germline CDR1 and CDR2: SGHKS and YYEKEE (reference sequence). J lost 5 bases, V lost 1 base, and 8 bases had no gene match. CDR3 length equals 17 residues. Written as DNA, the CDR3 is TGTGCCAGCAGCTTGACGGTACTAGCGGGGCTAACCGGGGAGCTGTTTTTT. Translating gives CASSLTVLAGLTGELFF.

This clone is judged medium-sized. CDR3 nucleotide sequence: TGTGCCAGCAGCAGACTAGGGACAACAGATACGCAGTATTTT. Translating it yields CASSRLGTTDTQYF. The rearrangement uses TRBV6-1 and TRBJ2-3, with D possibly being TRBD1 or TRBD2 (6 bases each). This CDR3 has 14 amino acids. V was clipped by 6 bases and J by 3 bases, with 13 bases between them. Germline V CDR1 and CDR2: MNHNS, SASEGT.

Regarding this clone: A much larger clone differs by one base, so this may be a read error. This specimen includes other DNA sequences encoding the same CDR3. This chain connects TRBV11-1 to TRBJ2-5, with 8 positions matching TRBD1. Germline V gene lookup returns CDR1 SGHAT and CDR2 FQDESV (reference sequence). J was trimmed by 5 bases and V by 3 bases; bases with no gene match: 17. The CDR3 sequence is 18 residues long. The CDR3 bases are TGTGCCAGCAGCTTCAGGAGGTCAGGTCAGGGGGCGAGGGAGACCCAGTACTTC. This codes for CASSFRRSGQGARETQYF.

This clone was counted at least ten times. The gene calls are TRBV5-1 and TRBJ1-1, with 7 bases lining up with TRBD1. CDR3 length: 15 amino acids. Germline CDR1 is SGHRS and CDR2 is YFSETQ. V lost 5 bases and J lost 1; bases outside the gene matches: 8. The CDR3 loop is CASRSWTGSNTEAFF. The CDR3 DNA follows: TGCGCCAGCAGGTCCTGGACAGGATCGAACACTGAAGCTTTCTTT. Looking up the rest from reference TRBV5-1 and TRBJ1-1 gives the full variable domain: KAGVTQTPRYLIKTRGQQVTLSCSPISGHRSVSWYQQTPGQGLQFLFEYFSETQRNKGNFPGRFSGRQFSNSRSEMNVSTLELGDSALYLCASRSWTGSNTEAFFGQGTRLTVV.

By share, this clone ranks as medium-sized. J is TRBJ1-2 and V is TRBV6-1, with D unclear. There are 12 residues in the CDR3. V was cut by 7 bases and J by 7 bases, with 13 bases left in between. Per the germline V gene, CDR1 is MNHNS and CDR2 is SASEGT. This CDR3 is CASTPGVGGYTF. CDR3 nucleotide sequence: TGTGCCAGCACCCCCGGAGTGGGTGGCTACACCTTC.

This clone was counted only a few times. The gene calls are TRBV6-1 and TRBJ1-5, with unresolved D. V lost 0 bases and J lost 2, with 11 bases in between. There are 16 residues in the CDR3. CDR1 and CDR2 (germline): MNHNS, SASEGT. CDR3 sequence (DNA): TGTGCCAGCAGTGAAGCTCCGGGTTCAGGCAATCAGCCCCAGCATTTT. Its translation is CASSEAPGSGNQPQHF.